This TCR beta chain was profiled in a study of OX40 agonist ivuxolimab in advanced cancers. On the study more broadly: Earlier anti-PD-1, anti-PD-L1 or anti-CTLA-4 therapy was permitted; roughly 40% had received some. Partial responses occurred in three patients (one hepatocellular carcinoma, two cutaneous melanoma).

Generated by immunoSEQ multiplex PCR, the TCRdb table keeps only in-frame clones and is missing some. Here the sample spans 62,000 or so clones, roughly four fifths being singletons. The CDR3 is made up of 14 amino acids. The ends were cut back, 2 bases at V and 1 base at J, with 8 bases in the middle. Germline lookup yields CDR1 SGHTA and CDR2 FQGTGA. Systemic immunosuppression or autoimmune disease history was grounds to exclude patients. As concerns this clone: At the DNA level, this CDR3 is encoded by other sequences in the same sample as well.

The TCR was taken from an adult with an advanced solid tumor such as melanoma, head and neck, liver or kidney cancer. This chain joins TRBV7-3 and TRBJ1-1; D gene uncertain. Source: CD4+ or CD8+ T cells sorted from blood, taken in a trial of the OX40 agonist ivuxolimab. This CDR3 is CASSLGGENTEAFF. The CDR3 DNA reads as TGTGCCAGCAGCTTAGGCGGGGAGAACACTGAAGCTTTCTTT. Full variable domain (outside the CDR3, taken from reference TRBV7-3 and TRBJ1-1): GAGVSQTPSNKVTEKGKYVELRCDPISGHTALYWYRQSLGQGPEFLIYFQGTGAADDSGLPNDRFFAVRPEGSVSTLKIQRTERGDSAVYLCASSLGGENTEAFFGQGTRLTVV.